This T cell receptor (beta chain) derives from a study of blood T cell repertoires in COVID-19 (dated by TCRdb to between 2020 and 2021). Regarding the research as a whole: Samples covering the acute and convalescent phases of COVID-19 were provided by collaborators in the United States, Italy and Spain. Samples were obtained from the ongoing ImmuneRACE study (first 160 participants) and from approximately 1,200 subjects provided by 6 global collaborators. Sample metadata almost always included a de-identified subject ID, COVID-19 status, age in years and sex. Where HLA class I and class II types were available, the types were taken from metadata supplied by the sample provider, not from assay-based typing. The repertoires were released in a freely available public database meant as a resource for research on the immune response to SARS-CoV-2. The material from the prospective study consisted of cDNA or gDNA derived from T cells, B-cell-depleted T cells, or PBMCs. Deeply sampled blood TCRbeta repertoires from subjects exposed to, actively infected with, or recovered from COVID-19 were included in the dataset. The investigation overall reported the following: The amount of clinical and demographic metadata varied by source and participant and was provided uncurated.

V and J are trimmed by 10 bases and 3 bases, and the gene matches miss 10 bases of the junction. From the cysteine through the phenylalanine, the CDR3 covers 15 amino acids. The sequence is cut down to CDR3 DNA, 45 bases in frame from base 1. CDR1 MNHEY and CDR2 SVGAGI were looked up in the germline V gene. The immunoSEQ Assay, a bias-controlled multiplex PCR, was used to amplify TCRbeta CDR3 regions from genomic DNA. On the study's bioinformatics: Nucleated cell counts per sample were estimated from amplification of reference gene primers within the assay. To quantify the absolute abundance of each unique TCRbeta CDR3 rearrangement, sequence reads were collapsed and filtered. For each sample, productive Simpson clonality was calculated as the square root of Simpson's diversity index across productive rearrangements. This immuneACCESS table, as held by TCRdb, lists in-frame sequences with V and J called but not all clones. Of the missing ones, under half trace to an unresolved V gene in checked studies; the others have no known cause. V, J and clone size derive from that table, while D and trimming were established from the DNA sequence. The sample contains more than 450,000 clones, approximately 86% of them found a single time. Roughly 0.7% of the sample is held by the ten biggest clonotypes.

Enrolling through a virtual design, the prospective study's participants ranged in age from roughly 18 to 95 years and lived across more than 20 United States geographic areas. To assign participants to cohorts, the prospective study relied on clinical history that participants themselves reported in a screening survey and a study questionnaire. For ImmuneRACE Cohort 3, a participant was defined as recovered based on two consecutive negative NP/OP PCR tests, clearance by a healthcare professional, or resolution of symptoms. In the prospective study, whole blood, serum and a nasopharyngeal or oropharyngeal swab were collected from each participant by mobile phlebotomists. Additional blood draws and questionnaires over an approximately two-month period could optionally be provided by prospective study participants. Blood samples from the prospective study were shipped frozen or at room temperature prior to DNA extraction.

Comment on this clone: Its antigen remains unidentified. The input lacks base qualities; no much larger clone sits a single base away.

Rearrangement joined TRBV6-5 to TRBJ2-1; TRBD1 aligns with 9 central bases. The specimen sequenced was PBMCs or T cells enriched from blood (not recorded which). The origin of this receptor is a young woman who had recovered from COVID-19. The sequence in DNA is TGTGCCACCCGGAAACAGGGGGCGGACTACAATGAGCAGTTCTTC. This codes for CATRKQGADYNEQFF.